Listed below are T cell receptor beta chains from one sample, sequenced in a study of human T cells and chemical hapten exposure. TCRdb analysed the RACE reads with MiXCR anew, one entry per CDR3 protein. This table holds 250,000 or so distinct CDR3 sequences, around 7.7% found once. The sample in question was whole blood, obtained in connection with sensitization to the hapten diphenylcyclopropenone (DPC). These receptors came from a man aged 18 to 30 with alopecia areata. Some clones in this sample may be carry-over from other donors' samples. CDR3s include the opening cysteine and the closing phenylalanine or tryptophan. A D gene is named only where the DNA matches it firmly. A clone size is listed for some rows: how often the clone was seen (once, few, many), or a class if it is expanded.

V gene,clone size,J gene,D gene,CDR3 protein,CDR3 DNA
TRBV7-8,-,TRBJ2-2,-,CASSLTGQKSTGELFF,TGTGCCAGCAGCTTAACCGGACAGAAATCTACCGGGGAGCTGTTTTTT
TRBV7-2,few,TRBJ1-2,-,CASSPGGGRGGYGYTF,TGTGCCAGCAGTCCAGGAGGCGGGCGAGGAGGCTATGGCTACACCTTC
TRBV18,few,TRBJ2-1,TRBD2,CASSPEASGGLYNEQFF,TGTGCCAGCTCACCTGAGGCTAGCGGGGGTCTTTACAATGAGCAGTTCTTC
TRBV3-1,few,TRBJ2-3,-,CASRYSSTDTQYF,TGTGCCAGCAGGTACTCTAGCACAGATACGCAGTATTTT
TRBV5-1,-,TRBJ1-3,-,CASRGDAGNTIYF,TGCGCCAGCAGGGGGGATGCTGGAAACACCATATATTTT
TRBV28,many,TRBJ2-7,-,CASSRDVYEQYF,TGTGCCAGCAGCCGCGATGTGTACGAGCAGTACTTC
TRBV9,many,TRBJ1-6,-,CASSVDVGGRNSPLHF,TGTGCCAGCAGCGTAGATGTCGGGGGACGCAATTCACCCCTCCACTTT
TRBV4-1,many,TRBJ1-4,-,CASSQVPALYQEKLFF,TGCGCCAGCAGCCAAGTTCCGGCCCTTTACCAAGAAAAACTGTTTTTT
TRBV4-3,few,TRBJ2-5,TRBD2,CASSQDGASGGETQYF,TGCGCCAGCAGCCAAGATGGGGCTAGCGGAGGCGAGACCCAGTACTTC
TRBV7-3,few,TRBJ2-1,-,CASSLRAGDNEQFF,TGTGCCAGCAGCTTACGGGCCGGAGACAATGAGCAGTTCTTC
TRBV11-2,few,TRBJ1-1,-,CASSSQGSVTEAFF,TGTGCCAGCAGCTCCCAGGGATCGGTTACTGAAGCTTTCTTT
TRBV12-3/TRBV12-4,many,TRBJ1-2,TRBD1,CASKNTFGGQGNGYTF,TGTGCCAGCAAGAACACTTTCGGGGGACAGGGGAATGGCTACACCTTC
TRBV28,-,TRBJ2-1,TRBD1,CASSLSGQGAYNEQFF,TGTGCCAGCAGTTTATCAGGCCAGGGGGCCTACAATGAGCAGTTCTTC